The rows below give T cell receptor beta chains drawn from one sample of a study of T cells in Graves' hyperthyroidism and ophthalmopathy. TCRdb redid the calling of the multiplex PCR reads with MiXCR, one entry per CDR3 protein. Among some 370,000 distinct CDR3 sequences, about 18% were seen once, and the ten largest hold more than 30%. Sequenced: blood. Every receptor here comes from a woman aged 30 to 39 with Graves' hyperthyroidism that later progressed to Graves' ophthalmopathy. Each CDR3 is given with its conserved first and last residue. Fields, in order: D gene, J gene, clone size, V gene, CDR3 length, CDR3 DNA, CDR3 protein. D genes are given only for firm matches. A row's size may be missing; if present it is once, few, many or a size class.

NA,TRBJ2-1,few,TRBV6-1,15,TGTGCCAGCAGTTCACTAGAGCTCTCCTACAATGAACAGTTCTTC,CASSSLELSYNEQFF
NA,TRBJ2-5,NA,TRBV24-1,13,TGTGCCACCAGTGAGGGACGGATGGAAACCCAGTACTTC,CATSEGRMETQYF
TRBD2,TRBJ2-1,many,TRBV12-3/TRBV12-4,15,TGTGCCAGCAGTCCGATCAGCGGGGGGGAAAATGAGCAGTTCTTC,CASSPISGGENEQFF
TRBD1,TRBJ1-2,few,TRBV6-1,14,TGTGCCAGCAGTATGACAGGGGATTACTATGGCTACACCTTC,CASSMTGDYYGYTF
NA,TRBJ1-2,many,TRBV28,13,TGTGCCAGCTCTCTGACCCCTCTCTATGGCTACACCTTC,CASSLTPLYGYTF
TRBD1,TRBJ1-2,few,TRBV15,16,TGTGCCACCAGCAGAGAGGGGACAGGGGGTGGCTATGGCTACACCTTC,CATSREGTGGGYGYTF
NA,TRBJ1-2,many,TRBV3-1,13,TGTGCCAGCAGCCAGTTACAGGGAGATGGCTACACCTTC,CASSQLQGDGYTF
TRBD2,TRBJ2-1,many,TRBV6-6,16,TGTGCCAGCAGTTACTACGCTAGCGGCAACTACAATGAGCAGTTCTTC,CASSYYASGNYNEQFF
NA,TRBJ2-7,many,TRBV24-1,13,TGTGCCACCAGTGGGACGGTCTTTGACGAGCAGTACTTC,CATSGTVFDEQYF
NA,TRBJ1-1,many,TRBV29-1,12,TGCAGCGTTGAATACATCGGGGCTGAAGCTTTCTTT,CSVEYIGAEAFF